This T cell receptor (beta chain) was documented in a study of siplizumab effects on memory and regulatory T cells. Libraries were prepared by immunoSEQ multiplex PCR; TCRdb keeps only in-frame clonotypes and omits some of them. Among over 12,000 clones listed, more than 40% were seen once. The CDR3 is made up of 13 amino acids. CDR1 and CDR2 (germline): GTSNPN, SVGIG (reference sequence). Mixed lymphocyte reaction cells underwent less than 7 days of coculture at 37°C. Regarding the study as a whole: Alloreactive clones mapping to unstimulated subsets formed only a minor fraction. The naive T cell population seemed more diverse than memory cells and seemed a major contributor to the alloresponse. Alloreactive sequences tracing back to unstimulated CD4+ memory cells were significantly reduced by siplizumab.

For this clone: The target antigen is unknown.

The chain links TRBV30 to TRBJ2-5; 8 nucleotides align to TRBD2. The J call could be wrong; TRBJ2-7 is a better fit for the DNA end. The sequence was collected from a human donor in good health; the cells came from an allogeneic mixed lymphocyte reaction. The source material was CFSE-low (dividing) CD4+ T cells sorted from an allogeneic mixed lymphocyte reaction. The CDR3 nucleotides read TGTGCCTGGAGGCGGGGGGATTTCCGCGAGCAGTACTTC. Its translation is CAWRRGDFREQYF.